The clone carrying this T cell receptor beta chain was seen many times. No antigen is known for it. In germline, CDR1 is SQVTM, CDR2 ANQGSEA. V lost 0 bases to trimming and J lost 3 bases, with 9 bases between them. This CDR3 contains 14 residues. This specimen belongs to a study of Graves' ophthalmopathy and Graves' hyperthyroidism. Whole-study findings and limits: With a specificity of 72.22% and a sensitivity of approximately 68%, the model predicted ophthalmopathy progression.

From RNA, the CDR3 regions of TCR beta chains were amplified and sequenced. Scientists carried out first-round RT-PCR using HTBI primers and then a second-round multiplex PCR. TCRdb reprocessed the multiplex PCR reads via MiXCR and lists one record per CDR3 protein. The sample lists approximately 210,000 distinct CDR3 sequences; approximately 29% were seen once. Clinical symptoms and serum thyroxine were used for diagnosis; TRAb, thyroid ultrasound and orbital computed tomography were also relied on. A volume of approximately 10 ml of fresh peripheral blood supplied the PBMCs. The specimen was peripheral blood. This TCR derives from a man aged 50-59 years with Graves' ophthalmopathy. The genes are TRBV29-1 and TRBJ2-4; D is tentatively TRBD1 or TRBD2 (5 bases each). The CDR3 here is CSVEDRDRKNIQYF. The CDR3 region has the DNA TGCAGCGTTGAAGACCGGGACCGCAAAAACATTCAGTACTTC.